This TCR beta chain was found in a study of blood T cell repertoires in COVID-19. Sequenced by immunoSEQ multiplex PCR; TCRdb stores in-frame clones only, minus some. The sample includes about 130,000 clones, about 92% of them seen just once. Germline lookup yields CDR1 SGHAT and CDR2 FQNNGV. There are 12 residues in the CDR3. V lost 3 bases to trimming and J lost 7 bases, with 9 bases between them. This receptor was identified in a man aged 60 to 69 with COVID-19, enrolled during active disease. The chain uses TRBV11-2 and TRBJ1-2; D gene ambiguous. The sequencing input was peripheral blood. The CDR3 DNA follows: TGTGCCAGCAGCTTCGGAACAGCTGGCTACACCTTC. Amino acids: CASSFGTAGYTF.